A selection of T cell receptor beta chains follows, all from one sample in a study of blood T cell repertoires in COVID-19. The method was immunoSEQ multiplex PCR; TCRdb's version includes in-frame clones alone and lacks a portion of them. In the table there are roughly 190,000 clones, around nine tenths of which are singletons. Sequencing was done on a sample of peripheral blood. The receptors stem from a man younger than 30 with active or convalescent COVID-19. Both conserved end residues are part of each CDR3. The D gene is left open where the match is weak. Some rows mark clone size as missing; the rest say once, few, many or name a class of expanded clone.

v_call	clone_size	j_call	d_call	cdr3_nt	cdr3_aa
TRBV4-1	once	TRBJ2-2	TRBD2	TGCGCCAGCAGCCAAGATCCCTCCGGGACTAGATCTCGTACCGGGGAGCTGTTTTTT	CASSQDPSGTRSRTGELFF
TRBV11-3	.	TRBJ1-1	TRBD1	TGTGCCAGCAGCTTAGGGGGACAGGCGACTGAAGCTTTCTTT	CASSLGGQATEAFF
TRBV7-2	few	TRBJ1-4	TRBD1	TGTGCCAGCAGCTTAGGGGGCAGGGGGAATGAAAAACTGTTTTTT	CASSLGGRGNEKLFF
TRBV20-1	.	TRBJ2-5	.	TGCAGTGCTAGAGACGGAGAGACCCAGTACTTC	CSARDGETQYF
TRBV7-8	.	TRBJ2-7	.	TGTGCCAGCAGCGCCCAGGGAGGGGGATCCTACGAGCAGTACTTC	CASSAQGGGSYEQYF
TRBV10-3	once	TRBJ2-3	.	TGTGCCATCAGATCCGGGACTCCAGTAGATACGCAGTATTTT	CAIRSGTPVDTQYF
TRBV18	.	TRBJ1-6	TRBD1	TGTGCCAGCTCACCAATTCCGGGACAGCCGCGGGGAGGTTCACCCCTCCACTTT	CASSPIPGQPRGGSPLHF
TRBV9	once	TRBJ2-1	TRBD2	TGTGCCAGCAGCCGCGGACTAGCGGGAGGAAGGGGCAATGAGCAGTTCTTC	CASSRGLAGGRGNEQFF
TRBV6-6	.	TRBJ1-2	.	TGTGCCAGCAGTTACTCGATGACGCTCGGGTATGGCTACACCTTC	CASSYSMTLGYGYTF
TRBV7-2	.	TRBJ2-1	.	TGTGCCAGCAGCTTGGAGGCAGGGGTATTGAATGAGCAGTTCTTC	CASSLEAGVLNEQFF
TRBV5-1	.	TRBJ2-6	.	TGCGCCAGCAGCCCCAGGGGGGACAGACTCTCTGGGGCCAACGTCCTGACTTTC	CASSPRGDRLSGANVLTF
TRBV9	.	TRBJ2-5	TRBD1	TGTGCCAGCAGCCCGAACCCGACAGGGAACAGAGGGGAGACCCAGTACTTC	CASSPNPTGNRGETQYF
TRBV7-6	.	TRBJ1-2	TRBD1	TGTGCCAGCAGCTTAGCGCAACCGGGGACAGGGGATGGCTACACCTTC	CASSLAQPGTGDGYTF
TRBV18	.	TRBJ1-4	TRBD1	TGTGCCAGCTCACCGCAGACAGGGACGGGGACGACCGGTGAAAAACTGTTTTTT	CASSPQTGTGTTGEKLFF
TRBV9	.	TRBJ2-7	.	TGTGCCAGCAGCGGATCGACAGATTCCTACGAGCAGTACTTC	CASSGSTDSYEQYF
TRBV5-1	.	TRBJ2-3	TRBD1	TGCGCCAGCAGCCCACAGGGGGATACGCAGTATTTT	CASSPQGDTQYF
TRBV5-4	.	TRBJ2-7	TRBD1	TGTGCCAGCAGCTCCGATCCGGGACAGGGTCTCGAGCAGTACTTC	CASSSDPGQGLEQYF
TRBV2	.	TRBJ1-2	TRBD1	TGTGCCAGCAGGGATGACAGGGGCTATGGCTACACCTTC	CASRDDRGYGYTF
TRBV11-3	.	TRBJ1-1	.	TGTGCCAGCAGCGGGAGGGGTAACACTGAAGCTTTCTTT	CASSGRGNTEAFF
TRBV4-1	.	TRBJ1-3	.	TGCGCCAGCAGCCCATCACAGGGAAACACCATATATTTT	CASSPSQGNTIYF
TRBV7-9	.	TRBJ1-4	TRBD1	TGTGCCAGCTCCGAGGGGGCCGGTGAAAAACTGTTTTTT	CASSEGAGEKLFF
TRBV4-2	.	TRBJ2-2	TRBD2	TGTGCCAGCAGCCCGCATTGGAGCGGGGGGGCCGGCGGGGAGCTGTTTTTT	CASSPHWSGGAGGELFF
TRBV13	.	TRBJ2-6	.	TGTGCCAGCAGCTTTTCACTTAGGGCCAACGTCCTGACTTTC	CASSFSLRANVLTF
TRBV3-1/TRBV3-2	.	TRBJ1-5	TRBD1	TGTGCCAGCAGCCGTTCCCAGGGGGGCCAGCCCCAGCATTTT	CASSRSQGGQPQHF
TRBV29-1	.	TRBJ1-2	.	TGCAGCGTCCGGAGGGGGGGGCGGGATAACTATGGCTACACCTTC	CSVRRGGRDNYGYTF
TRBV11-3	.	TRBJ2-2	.	TGTGCCAGCAGCCCAGCGCCTAACACCGGGGAGCTGTTTTTT	CASSPAPNTGELFF
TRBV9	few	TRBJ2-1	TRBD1	TGTGCCAGCAGCGTAGCTCTCAACGCGGGACAGGGATTCAATGAGCAGTTCTTC	CASSVALNAGQGFNEQFF
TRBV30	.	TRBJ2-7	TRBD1	TGTGCCTGTACTCCCGGGACAGGAGACTACGAGCAGTACTTC	CACTPGTGDYEQYF
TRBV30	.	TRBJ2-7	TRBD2	TGTGCCTGGACACTAGCGGGAGTCATCCCGCAGTACTTC	CAWTLAGVIPQYF
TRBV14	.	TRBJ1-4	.	TGTGCCAGCAGCCCCCGCGGGCGGGAAAAACTGTTTTTT	CASSPRGREKLFF
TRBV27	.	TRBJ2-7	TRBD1	TGTGCCAGCACCCCGACAGGGTACCACGAGCAGTACTTC	CASTPTGYHEQYF
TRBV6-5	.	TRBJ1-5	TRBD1	TGTGCCAGCAGTCCGGGACAGGGAGTCAATCAGCCCCAGCATTTT	CASSPGQGVNQPQHF
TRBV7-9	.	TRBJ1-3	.	TGTGCCAGCAGCCCCTCGGGAAACACCATATATTTT	CASSPSGNTIYF
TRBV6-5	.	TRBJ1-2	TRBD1	TGTGCCAGCACCACAATCGGACAGGGCGTCTACACCTTC	CASTTIGQGVYTF
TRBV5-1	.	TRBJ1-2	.	TGCGCCAGCAGTCCCGGGGATAACTATGGCTACACCTTC	CASSPGDNYGYTF
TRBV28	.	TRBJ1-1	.	TGTGCCAGCAGAGGCAGGGTAATAACTGAAGCTTTCTTT	CASRGRVITEAFF
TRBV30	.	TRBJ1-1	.	TGTGCCTGGACACAGATGAACACTGAAGCTTTCTTT	CAWTQMNTEAFF
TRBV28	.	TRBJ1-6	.	TGTGCCAGCAGTTTAATTCAGGGCAAAGTGAATTCACCCCTCCACTTT	CASSLIQGKVNSPLHF
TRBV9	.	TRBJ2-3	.	TGTGCCAGCAGCGTAGCTCTGGCGGGCGGGGGCACAGATACGCAGTATTTT	CASSVALAGGGTDTQYF
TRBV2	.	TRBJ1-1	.	TGTGCCAGCAGTGAAGGAGGGAACACTGAAGCTTTCTTT	CASSEGGNTEAFF
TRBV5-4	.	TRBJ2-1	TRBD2	TGTGCCAGCAGCAAATACTTAGCGGGAGTCAGGGATGAGCAGTTCTTC	CASSKYLAGVRDEQFF
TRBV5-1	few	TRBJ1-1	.	TGCGCCAGCAGCTTGGGGTGGCAGGGGAACACTGAAGCTTTCTTT	CASSLGWQGNTEAFF
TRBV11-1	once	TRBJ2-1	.	TGTGCCAGCAGCCCGACCGGGACTAAAGGGGGGAATGAGCAGTTCTTC	CASSPTGTKGGNEQFF
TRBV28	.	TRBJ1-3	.	TGTGCCAGCAGCCCACCGCCCACGGGGGGAAACACCATATATTTT	CASSPPPTGGNTIYF
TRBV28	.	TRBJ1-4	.	TGTGCCAGCATACGAGGGATGGGAGAAAAACTGTTTTTT	CASIRGMGEKLFF
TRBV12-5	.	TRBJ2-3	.	TGTGCTAGTGGTTTGGTAAACCCCGGACAGCTCTTCACAGATACGCAGTATTTT	CASGLVNPGQLFTDTQYF
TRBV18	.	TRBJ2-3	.	TGTGCCAGCTCACCCACGGACAGTTTCACAGATACGCAGTATTTT	CASSPTDSFTDTQYF
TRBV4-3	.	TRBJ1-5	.	TGCGCCAGCAGCCAAGAAGTCGCGGAAGGAGGACAGCCCCAGCATTTT	CASSQEVAEGGQPQHF
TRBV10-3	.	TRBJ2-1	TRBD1	TGTGCCATCAAACCGGGACAGGTCAGTTTAGTGGGTAACAATGAGCAGTTCTTC	CAIKPGQVSLVGNNEQFF
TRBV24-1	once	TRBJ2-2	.	TGTGCCACCAGTGACCACACAGGTTACAACACCGGGGAGCTGTTTTTT	CATSDHTGYNTGELFF
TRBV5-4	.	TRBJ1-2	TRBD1	TGTGCCAGCAGCTTCGGGACAGGGGTTGGCTACACCTTC	CASSFGTGVGYTF
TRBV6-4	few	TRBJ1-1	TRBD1	TGTGCCAGCAGTGACTCGGTAGGACAGGCGTATGAAGCTTTCTTT	CASSDSVGQAYEAFF
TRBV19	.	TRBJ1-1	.	TGTGCCAGTAGTATAGGGACAGATCTAAACACTGAAGCTTTCTTT	CASSIGTDLNTEAFF